Listed below are T cell receptor beta chains from one sample, sequenced in a study of blood T cell repertoires in COVID-19. The protocol was immunoSEQ multiplex PCR, while the TCRdb copy is restricted to in-frame clones and leaves out a portion. The top ten clones hold under 2% of a sample with approximately 300,000 clones, about 82% of them seen once. Material: peripheral blood. These receptors all come from a woman between 50 and 59 years old with acute or convalescent COVID-19. CDR3s include the opening cysteine and the closing phenylalanine or tryptophan. D genes are given only for firm matches. A row's size may be missing; if present it is once, few, many or a size class.

size: .; V: TRBV15; D: TRBD1; J: TRBJ1-1; DNA: TGTGCCACCAGCAGAGGACAGGGCAACACTGAAGCTTTCTTT; CDR3: CATSRGQGNTEAFF
size: few; V: TRBV9; D: TRBD1; J: TRBJ1-2; DNA: TGTGCCAGCAGCGTAGGACCGGGACAGGGCCCTAGTGGCTACACCTTC; CDR3: CASSVGPGQGPSGYTF
size: .; V: TRBV5-1; D: TRBD1; J: TRBJ2-2; DNA: TGCGCCAGCAGCTTACGTCAGGGGGACACCGGGGAGCTGTTTTTT; CDR3: CASSLRQGDTGELFF
size: .; V: TRBV11-2; D: .; J: TRBJ2-7; DNA: TGTGCCAGCAGTCGTGACCCGACTCGCAGCTACGAGCAGTACTTC; CDR3: CASSRDPTRSYEQYF
size: .; V: TRBV18; D: .; J: TRBJ2-5; DNA: TGTGCCAGCTCAACCAGACAGCAAGAGACCCAGTACTTC; CDR3: CASSTRQQETQYF
size: .; V: TRBV5-4; D: .; J: TRBJ1-6; DNA: TGTGCCAGCAGCTCGGGTCTGGGGGGGCGGTATTCACCCCTCCACTTT; CDR3: CASSSGLGGRYSPLHF
size: .; V: TRBV7-2; D: .; J: TRBJ2-7; DNA: TGTGCCAGCAGCTCCCAGGGGACGGCTTCCTACGAGCAGTACTTC; CDR3: CASSSQGTASYEQYF
size: .; V: TRBV18; D: TRBD2; J: TRBJ2-3; DNA: TGTGCCAGCTCACCGGGCGGTAGCGGGAGGGCCTTCTTCGAAGATACGCAGTATTTT; CDR3: CASSPGGSGRAFFEDTQYF
size: .; V: TRBV28; D: .; J: TRBJ2-6; DNA: TGTGCCAGCAGTTCGGGACAATACTCTGGGGCCAACGTCCTGACTTTC; CDR3: CASSSGQYSGANVLTF
size: once; V: TRBV5-1; D: TRBD1; J: TRBJ1-5; DNA: TGCGCCAGCAGCTTGGGACAGGGCCAGCCCCAGCATTTT; CDR3: CASSLGQGQPQHF
size: .; V: TRBV6-5; D: TRBD1; J: TRBJ1-2; DNA: TGTGCCAGCAGACTGGACAGGGCCAGAATTTATGGCTACACCTTC; CDR3: CASRLDRARIYGYTF
size: .; V: TRBV28; D: .; J: TRBJ1-1; DNA: TGTGCCAGCAGTTTGGGGGGTGTGGGCACTGAAGCTTTCTTT; CDR3: CASSLGGVGTEAFF
size: .; V: TRBV6-5; D: .; J: TRBJ1-3; DNA: TGTGCCAGCAGTTACGGTGCAGGGTCCTCTGGAAACACCATATATTTT; CDR3: CASSYGAGSSGNTIYF
size: .; V: TRBV19; D: .; J: TRBJ2-3; DNA: TGTGCCAGTAGTCGGAGCGACGATACGCAGTATTTT; CDR3: CASSRSDDTQYF
size: .; V: TRBV7-2; D: .; J: TRBJ2-7; DNA: TGTGCCAGCAGCTTAGCCCAGGCAGGGCGCGAGCAGTACTTC; CDR3: CASSLAQAGREQYF
size: .; V: TRBV28; D: .; J: TRBJ1-5; DNA: TGTGCCAGCAGGGGAGGGAGACAGCCCCAGCATTTT; CDR3: CASRGGRQPQHF
size: .; V: TRBV5-4; D: .; J: TRBJ1-2; DNA: TGTGCCAGCAGCTTGGCTTTTTTTGGCAACTATGGCTACACCTTC; CDR3: CASSLAFFGNYGYTF
size: .; V: TRBV19; D: .; J: TRBJ2-7; DNA: TGTGCCAGTAAGTTAACAGGGAACTACGAGCAGTACTTC; CDR3: CASKLTGNYEQYF
size: once; V: TRBV9; D: .; J: TRBJ2-2; DNA: TGTGCCAGCAGCGGGAGTCATTCCGGGGAGCTGTTTTTT; CDR3: CASSGSHSGELFF
size: .; V: TRBV15; D: TRBD1; J: TRBJ1-5; DNA: TGTGCCATTTCGGACAGGGGAGTTCAGCCCCAGCATTTT; CDR3: CAISDRGVQPQHF
size: .; V: TRBV7-9; D: TRBD1; J: TRBJ2-3; DNA: TGTGCCGAAGGACGTCCCCTGCCCGACAGGGAAGTAACAGATACGCAGTATTTT; CDR3: CAEGRPLPDREVTDTQYF
size: once; V: TRBV9; D: .; J: TRBJ2-7; DNA: TGTGCCAGCAGCGTAGATGGAGGGGGCCCCTACGAGCAGTACTTC; CDR3: CASSVDGGGPYEQYF
size: .; V: TRBV28; D: .; J: TRBJ2-7; DNA: TGTGCCAGCAGGACGGTCGCGGTCGAGCAGTACTTC; CDR3: CASRTVAVEQYF
size: .; V: TRBV18; D: TRBD1; J: TRBJ1-5; DNA: TGTGCCAGCTCACCATTGGAGACAGGGTTCAATCAGCCCCAGCATTTT; CDR3: CASSPLETGFNQPQHF
size: .; V: TRBV7-8; D: TRBD1; J: TRBJ2-5; DNA: TGTGCCAGCAGCTTAGTTTACAGGGGATCTCTCCAAGAGACCCAGTACTTC; CDR3: CASSLVYRGSLQETQYF
size: .; V: TRBV5-8; D: TRBD1; J: TRBJ2-4; DNA: TGTGCCAGCAGCTTTGGGACAGGGGTCGACATTCAGTACTTC; CDR3: CASSFGTGVDIQYF
size: .; V: TRBV6-5; D: TRBD1; J: TRBJ1-1; DNA: TGTGCCAGCGGGAGGGACAGGGAAGCTTTCTTT; CDR3: CASGRDREAFF
size: .; V: TRBV5-1; D: .; J: TRBJ2-1; DNA: TGCGCCAGCAGCTTGCAGGGGAGCTCCTACAATGAGCAGTTCTTC; CDR3: CASSLQGSSYNEQFF
size: .; V: TRBV13; D: .; J: TRBJ1-6; DNA: TGTGCCAGCAGCTCTCTGAATTCACCCCTCCACTTT; CDR3: CASSSLNSPLHF
size: .; V: TRBV29-1; D: TRBD2; J: TRBJ2-3; DNA: TGCAGCGTTGAGACCTTAGCGGGAGGCACAGATACGCAGTATTTT; CDR3: CSVETLAGGTDTQYF
size: .; V: TRBV19; D: .; J: TRBJ2-6; DNA: TGTGCCAGTAGTATAGGGTGGCAAAAAACCTCTGGGGCCAACGTCCTGACTTTC; CDR3: CASSIGWQKTSGANVLTF
size: .; V: TRBV24-1; D: TRBD1; J: TRBJ2-7; DNA: TGTGCCACCAGTGACCAGGACAGGAGCACCTACGAGCAGTACTTC; CDR3: CATSDQDRSTYEQYF
size: .; V: TRBV5-1; D: TRBD2; J: TRBJ2-3; DNA: TGCGCCAGCAGCTCCGGAGGACTAGCGGGAGGGCCAGATACGCAGTATTTT; CDR3: CASSSGGLAGGPDTQYF
size: .; V: TRBV6-2/TRBV6-3; D: TRBD2; J: TRBJ2-7; DNA: TGTGCCAGCAGTTACGGACTAGCGGGAGTCCGGCAGTACTTC; CDR3: CASSYGLAGVRQYF
size: .; V: TRBV28; D: .; J: TRBJ1-1; DNA: TGTGCCAGCAGCATACCCAGGGGTGGTGCTACTGAAGCTTTCTTT; CDR3: CASSIPRGGATEAFF
size: .; V: TRBV4-2; D: .; J: TRBJ1-2; DNA: TGTGCCAGCAGCCAAGAAGAAGGAGGGAGGCGCGACTATGGCTACACCTTC; CDR3: CASSQEEGGRRDYGYTF
size: once; V: TRBV28; D: TRBD2; J: TRBJ2-3; DNA: TGTGCCAGCAGTCGGACTAGCGGGAGAGGGGAAGATACGCAGTATTTT; CDR3: CASSRTSGRGEDTQYF
size: few; V: TRBV7-2; D: .; J: TRBJ1-5; DNA: TGTGCCAGCAGCTTAGTCCAGGGCCTTTATAGCAATCAGCCCCAGCATTTT; CDR3: CASSLVQGLYSNQPQHF
size: .; V: TRBV27; D: .; J: TRBJ1-6; DNA: TGTGCCAGCAAACCCTTGGGCAGGGGTGATTCACCCCTCCACTTT; CDR3: CASKPLGRGDSPLHF
size: once; V: TRBV6-6; D: TRBD1; J: TRBJ2-7; DNA: TGTGCCAGCATTTCCGGGACAGCACCTTACGAGCAGTACTTC; CDR3: CASISGTAPYEQYF
size: .; V: TRBV19; D: .; J: TRBJ2-1; DNA: TGTGCCAGTAGCCTATACCAGGGGAGAGTCGATGAGCAGTTCTTC; CDR3: CASSLYQGRVDEQFF
size: .; V: TRBV5-1; D: TRBD1; J: TRBJ1-1; DNA: TGCGCCAGCAGCTTGAGTACAGGGGCATGGAACACTGAAGCTTTCTTT; CDR3: CASSLSTGAWNTEAFF
size: .; V: TRBV4-1; D: TRBD1; J: TRBJ1-5; DNA: TGCGCCAGCAGCCAGGGCGACAGGGCAGGACAGCCCCAGCATTTT; CDR3: CASSQGDRAGQPQHF
size: .; V: TRBV18; D: TRBD2; J: TRBJ2-3; DNA: TGTGCCAGCTCACCACGCCCGAGCGGGAGGGCCCGTTCAGATACGCAGTATTTT; CDR3: CASSPRPSGRARSDTQYF
size: .; V: TRBV6-6; D: TRBD1; J: TRBJ1-6; DNA: TGTGCCAGCAATTTCCAGGGACAGGGAGGTTCACCCCTCCACTTT; CDR3: CASNFQGQGGSPLHF